The 4 T cell receptor beta chains presented below share a single source sample, sequenced in a study of cytotoxic CD8 clonotypes in ibrutinib-treated CLL. The table came from immunoSEQ multiplex PCR; TCRdb's copy has only in-frame clones and leaves some out. The sample lists about 300,000 clones; over 55% were seen once. This specimen consisted of PBMCs, obtained after 36 months of ibrutinib treatment. The source is a human donor with chronic lymphocytic leukemia.

The V gene is TRBV9, the J gene TRBJ2-3, with 7 bases that match TRBD2. There are 17 residues in the CDR3. Germline V lookup: CDR1 SGDLS, CDR2 YYNGEE. V was clipped by 0 bases and J by 2 bases; unmatched bases: 9. The CDR3 sequence is CASSVEAVGGNTDTQYF. The CDR3 DNA is TGTGCCAGCAGCGTAGAGGCTGTCGGGGGGAACACAGATACGCAGTATTTT.

The gene calls are TRBV11-3 and TRBJ2-1, with 9 bases matching TRBD2. V trimming: 2 bases; J trimming: 7 bases; junction bases outside the gene matches: 6. CDR1 and CDR2 from the germline V gene are SGHNT and YENEEA. This CDR3 spans 15 amino acids. This chain's CDR3 is CASSLRAGGPNEQFF. Written as DNA, the CDR3 is TGTGCCAGCAGCTTACGGGCGGGGGGGCCGAATGAGCAGTTCTTC.

This clone was detected only a few times. This chain links TRBV7-2 with TRBJ2-7; D remains unclear. Trimming pared 5 bases from V and 5 bases from J, leaving 7 bases between. The CDR3 contains 11 residues. CDR1 is SGHTA and CDR2 is FQGNSA in the germline V gene. This CDR3 reads CASSILDEQYF. For the CDR3, the DNA is TGTGCCAGCAGCATCCTTGACGAGCAGTACTTC.

The chain couples TRBV19 to TRBJ1-5, with 7 bases that match TRBD1. Germline V gives CDR1 LNHDA, CDR2 SQIVND (reference sequence). This CDR3 contains 13 residues. V lost 2 bases to trimming and J lost 6 bases; unmatched junction nucleotides: 1. In nucleotides, the CDR3 is TGTGCCAGTAGTATAACAGGGGCTCAGCCCCAGCATTTT. This translates into CASSITGAQPQHF.